This T cell receptor (beta chain) came from a study of blood T cell repertoires in COVID-19. Background on the study: T cells, B-cell-depleted T cells, or PBMCs provided the cDNA or gDNA that served as material.

Note on this clone: A read error may produce the germline difference seen at one junction end.

Assay: immunoSEQ multiplex PCR; the TCRdb copy retains only in-frame clones and omits some. The sample holds some 290,000 clones, roughly 79% seen once. Germline V gives CDR1 MGHRA, CDR2 YSYEKL. The CDR3 length is 11 residues. Sequenced material: peripheral blood. The chain has TRBV4-1 and TRBJ2-7; a possible D gene is TRBD1 (6 bases). The origin of this receptor is a woman aged 55-70 years with active or convalescent COVID-19. In DNA form, the CDR3 reads TGCGCCAGCAGCCTACAGGGTGCGGCCCTCTTC. Protein sequence: CASSLQGAALF.